This T cell receptor (beta chain) is from a study of persistence of HIV-infected CD4 T cells. Cells were stimulated nonspecifically with anti-CD3/anti-CD28 magnetic beads. Sorting selected CD4+ T cells upregulating both CD40 ligand and CD69. The CDR3 covers 14 residues. Germline V CDR1 and CDR2: ENHRY, SYGVKD. V shed 10 bases and J 0 bases; nucleotides not matched to a gene: 9. A word on this clone: Its antigen is unknown.

Sequencing used immunoSEQ version 4 in survey mode. The assay was immunoSEQ multiplex PCR, and TCRdb's table has in-frame clones only and misses some. The sample contains 35,000 to 50,000 clones, about 89% of which appear only once. This TCR was sampled from an adult man with HIV who was CMV-seropositive. This chain connects TRBV10-3 to TRBJ2-7, with 7 positions matching TRBD1. The specimen comprised CD4+ T cells sorted from PBMCs after 18-hour stimulation, sampled from a patient who received antiretroviral therapy. Written as DNA, the CDR3 is TGTGCCACCCTGCGGACAGGCTTCTCCTACGAGCAGTACTTC. The encoded protein is CATLRTGFSYEQYF.